The next 3 T cell receptor beta chains were all read from a single sample in a study of blood T cell repertoires in COVID-19. Sequenced by immunoSEQ multiplex PCR; TCRdb stores in-frame clones only, minus some. The sample has about 340,000 clones, about nine tenths seen once; the top ten hold under 6.5%. Sequences were obtained from peripheral blood. These TCRs come from a woman in her 50s with COVID-19, enrolled during active disease.

The V call is TRBV7-6, the J call TRBJ1-6; TRBD1 agrees at 7 bases. V trimming: 2 bases; J trimming: 0 bases; junction bases outside the gene matches: 4. Germline V gene sequence: CDR1 SGHVS, CDR2 FNYEAQ. This CDR3 region has 17 residues. DNA of the CDR3: TGTGCCAGCAGCTTATCCCCAGGGGGCTCCTATAATTCACCCCTCCACTTT. This codes for CASSLSPGGSYNSPLHF.

V and J are TRBV7-6 and TRBJ1-1, with 9 bases matching TRBD1. CDR3 length: 15 residues. V gave up 0 bases and J gave up 5 bases; unmatched junction bases: 4. Germline values: CDR1 SGHVS, CDR2 FNYEAQ. The CDR3 DNA reads TGTGCCAGCAGCTTAGCATACAGGGGGCCGACTGAAGCTTTCTTT. Its translation: CASSLAYRGPTEAFF. Using reference TRBV7-6 and TRBJ1-1 for the parts outside the CDR3, the full variable domain is GAGVSQSPRYKVTKRGQDVALRCDPISGHVSLYWYRQALGQGPEFLTYFNYEAQQDKSGLPNDRFSAERPEGSISTLTIQRTEQRDSAMYRCASSLAYRGPTEAFFGQGTRLTVV.

In its sample, this clone was seen once. The CDR3 nucleotides read TGTGCCAGCACATTAGATGGGAAGAAACTAGGACAGCATAATGAAAAACTGTTTTTT. Translation: CASTLDGKKLGQHNEKLFF. The genes are TRBV11-3 and TRBJ1-4; tentatively, D is TRBD1 (6 bases). Germline V gene sequence: CDR1 SGHNT, CDR2 YENEEA. The CDR3 is 19 amino acids. The V gene lost 7 bases and the J gene lost 4 bases, with 28 bases spanning the gap.